There are a few counts of the clone carrying this T cell receptor (beta chain). Antigen specificity is unknown. The sample originates from a study of identical twins. Study-level results: Low generation-probability sequences were in excess among twin-shared out-of-frame alpha sequences. Beta clonotypes that were abundant in cord blood contained fewer insertions, a pattern absent from memory repertoires.

Germline assignment: CDR1 LGHDT and CDR2 YNNKEL (reference sequence). The CDR3 has 17 residues. Trimming took 10 bases from V and 1 from J; bases not matched to a gene: 7. Template switching supplied a universal primer site; unique molecular identifiers were carried on the cDNA. TCRdb used MiXCR to reprocess the 5' RACE reads, holding one entry per CDR3 protein. The sample holds around 490,000 distinct CDR3 sequences, approximately 20% seen once. Another study also made use of these data, one on yellow fever vaccine responses in identical twins. According to that study: Twins' vaccine T cell responses reportedly seemed partly convergent and partly personalized.

What was sequenced was CD4+ T cells sorted from blood. This TCR was recovered from a woman aged 18-29 years in good health. The chain employs TRBV3-1 and TRBJ2-1; 16 nucleotides line up with TRBD2. The CDR3 bases are TGTGCCACTTCACCGGGACTAGCGGGGGGGTCCTACAATGAGCAGTTCTTC. Protein: CATSPGLAGGSYNEQFF.